The 8 T cell receptor beta chains in this list originate from one sample, sequenced in a study of graft-versus-host responses after intestinal transplantation (dated by TCRdb to about 2021). Libraries came from the immunoSEQ multiplex PCR assay. Imported from immuneACCESS, the table was reduced by TCRdb to in-frame sequences with V and J called. These copies leave out some clones; in studies compared against another copy, an unresolved V gene accounts for under half, and the cause of the remainder is not known. The sample data list approximately 60,000 clones, and around 90% of these were observed just once. Of the sample, roughly 1.7% is held by the ten largest clones. Dithiothreitol, EDTA incubations and collagenase D digestion were used to isolate intraepithelial and lamina propria lymphocytes from graft specimens. The sample was ileum tissue, taken less than 400 days after transplant. The receptor set was obtained from a human patient who received an intestinal transplant, so some T cells may come from the graft donor.

V and J are TRBV27 and TRBJ1-2; 10 bases are shared with TRBD1. V gave up 2 bases and J gave up 3 bases; unmatched junction bases: 6. The CDR3 length is 16 residues. The germline gives CDR1 MNHEY, CDR2 SMNVEV (reference sequence). CDR3 sequence (DNA): TGTGCCAGCAGTTTACTTCCGGGACAGGGGCACTATGGCTACACCTTC. Translating it yields CASSLLPGQGHYGYTF.

This chain joins TRBV4-2 and TRBJ2-7; 7 bases fit TRBD2. The CDR3 is 14 amino acids. V dropped 3 bases and J dropped 1; count of bases not matched to a gene: 3. Germline V gene lookup returns CDR1 LGHNA and CDR2 YNFKEQ. In DNA, the CDR3 is TGTGCCAGCAGCCACGCGGGAGAATCCTACGAGCAGTACTTC. Amino acid sequence: CASSHAGESYEQYF.

This clone was counted a few times. This chain links TRBV12-5 with TRBJ2-7; 13 positions agree with TRBD2. CDR3 length: 14 amino acids. The J segment lost 4 bases and the V segment lost 3 bases, leaving 0 bases of the junction unmatched. CDR1 and CDR2 from the germline V gene are LGHNT and FRNRAP. DNA for the CDR3: TGTGCTAGTGGTTTACTAGCGGGGGGGTACGAGCAGTACTTC. It is translated as CASGLLAGGYEQYF.

This sequence joins TRBV6-1 and TRBJ2-1; 10 bases agree with TRBD2. Trimming cost V 3 bases and J 5 bases; bases outside gene matches: 4. This CDR3 region has 15 residues. Germline V gene lookup returns CDR1 MNHNS and CDR2 SASEGT. CDR3: CASSDSGRPNNEQFF. The CDR3 DNA reads as TGTGCCAGCAGTGATAGCGGGAGGCCGAACAATGAGCAGTTCTTC.

The chain employs TRBV11-2 and TRBJ1-1, with D uncertain. The CDR3 consists of 13 residues. Per the germline V gene, CDR1 is SGHAT and CDR2 is FQNNGV. The ends were cut back, 0 bases at V and 10 bases at J, with 12 bases in the middle. CDR3 sequence reads: CASSLERGVGAFF. In DNA form, the CDR3 reads TGTGCCAGCAGCTTAGAACGGGGAGTAGGAGCTTTCTTT.

The CDR3 DNA follows: TGTGCCAGCAGCGCGAGCGGGAGTCAGTCCTACGAGCAGTACTTC. This translates into CASSASGSQSYEQYF. The chain recombines TRBV7-9 with TRBJ2-5; 8 nucleotides line up with TRBD2. The J call is uncertain, as TRBJ2-7 better fits the DNA end. Germline CDR1 and CDR2: SEHNR and FQNEAQ (reference sequence). The CDR3 has 15 amino acids.

This sequence joins TRBV9 and TRBJ1-3; possibly TRBD1 for D (5 bases). The CDR3 has 17 residues. CDR1 and CDR2 (germline): SGDLS, YYNGEE. The germline V and J ends were trimmed by 0 bases and 0 bases, with 13 bases remaining between them. The CDR3 loop is CASSVALGGGSGNTIYF. The CDR3 region has the DNA TGTGCCAGCAGCGTAGCCCTGGGGGGGGGCTCTGGAAACACCATATATTTT.

J is TRBJ2-2 and V is TRBV4-2; D perhaps matches TRBD2 (6 bases). V shed 3 bases and J shed 0 bases, with 8 bases lying between them. Germline V gene data show CDR1 as LGHNA and CDR2 as YNFKEQ. This CDR3 comprises 15 residues. As DNA, the CDR3 is TGTGCCAGCAGCCAGGGGACTGCGAACACCGGGGAGCTGTTTTTT. Protein product: CASSQGTANTGELFF.